This T cell receptor beta chain was obtained from a study of T-cell memory formation after mild COVID-19. Regarding this clonotype: What it binds is unknown.

The ends were cut back, 6 bases at V and 1 base at J, with 19 bases in the middle. This CDR3 spans 15 amino acids. CDR1 is DFQATT, CDR2 SNEGSKA, per germline (reference sequence). Points from the study as a whole: Day 15 to 85 contractors were CD4/CD8 balanced; later expanders leaned CD4+.

TCRdb recomputed calls from the 5' RACE reads with MiXCR, one row per CDR3 protein. The table has 560,000 or so distinct CDR3 sequences, around a sixth seen once. V and J are TRBV20-1 and TRBJ2-7; D may be TRBD1 or TRBD2 (5 bases each). The origin of this receptor is an adult woman who had mild COVID-19 (a few samples of this study predate the infection). Cell type and time point are not known. Material for sequencing was PBMCs or a T cell subset sorted from them (not recorded which). CDR3 in DNA: TGCAGTGCCGGACGCCGGGACGGACTTTCCTACGAGCAGTACTTC. Encoded protein: CSAGRRDGLSYEQYF.